The 17 T cell receptor beta chains below were found in one sample sequenced in a study of T cell responses to AZD1222 COVID-19 vaccine. The protocol was immunoSEQ multiplex PCR, while the TCRdb copy is restricted to in-frame clones and leaves out a portion. The sample holds 140,000 to 150,000 clones, over 90% seen once. This specimen consisted of peripheral blood, obtained on day 0 of AZD1222 vaccination. The receptor source for this set is an adult in good health.

The chain recombines TRBV15 with TRBJ2-7, with 12 bases lining up with TRBD2. CDR3 length: 16 residues. Germline trimming cut 3 bases from V and 4 bases from J; bases unmatched to any gene: 7. The germline V gene encodes CDR1 LNHNV and CDR2 YYDKDF (reference sequence). The CDR3 loop reads CATSSPMTSGSYEQYF. Written as DNA, the CDR3 is TGTGCCACCAGCAGCCCTATGACTAGCGGGAGTTACGAGCAGTACTTC.

The J gene is TRBJ2-5, the V gene TRBV25-1, with 7 bases identical to TRBD2. Germline values: CDR1 MGHDK, CDR2 SYGVNS. This CDR3 has 15 amino acids. V was clipped by 4 bases and J by 1 base; unmatched bases: 6. CDR3 in DNA: TGTGCCAGCAGTGGGACACTAGCGTTCCAAGAGACCCAGTACTTC. Its protein product is CASSGTLAFQETQYF.

The V call is TRBV2, the J call TRBJ1-1; possibly TRBD1 for D (5 bases). CDR3 length equals 15 residues. Trimming stripped 6 bases from V and 0 bases from J, with 14 bases between. Germline-derived CDR1 and CDR2 are SNHLY and FYNNEI. This CDR3 reads CASRGETDMNTEAFF. In DNA, the CDR3 is TGTGCCAGCAGGGGAGAGACAGATATGAACACTGAAGCTTTCTTT.

The V call is TRBV15, the J call TRBJ2-1; maybe TRBD2 (5 bases). The V end was cut by 0 bases, the J end by 12 bases, with 9 bases between. CDR1 is LNHNV, CDR2 YYDKDF, per germline (reference sequence). The CDR3 consists of 12 residues. The CDR3 loop reads CATSRDRGGQFF. The CDR3 DNA is TGTGCCACCAGCAGAGATCGGGGTGGGCAGTTCTTC.

This clone showed up just once. The chain employs TRBV20-1 and TRBJ2-5; D may be TRBD2 (6 bases). The CDR3 has 15 residues. The germline V and J ends were trimmed by 3 bases and 0 bases, with 14 bases remaining between them. Germline V lookup: CDR1 DFQATT, CDR2 SNEGSKA (reference sequence). This CDR3 is CSASRGNTHQETQYF. The CDR3 coding sequence is TGCAGTGCTAGTCGGGGGAACACCCACCAAGAGACCCAGTACTTC.

V usage is TRBV29-1 and J usage is TRBJ2-7; D remains ambiguous. Germline V lookup: CDR1 SQVTM, CDR2 ANQGSEA. V lost 5 bases and J lost 2, with 16 bases in between. The CDR3 contains 14 residues. CDR3 amino acids: CSVTRPELPYEQYF. The CDR3 DNA is TGCAGCGTTACACGTCCCGAACTGCCCTACGAGCAGTACTTC.

The chain carries TRBV6-5 and TRBJ2-1; weak D call: TRBD2 (5 bases). The germline CDR1 and CDR2 sequences are MNHEY and SVGAGI. Trimming removed 0 bases at V and 2 bases at J, with 8 bases between. This CDR3 contains 15 residues. CDR3 residues: CASSYSGSPYNEQFF. CDR3 DNA sequence: TGTGCCAGCAGTTACTCAGGGAGCCCCTACAATGAGCAGTTCTTC.

The J gene is TRBJ2-7, the V gene TRBV5-1; D gene unclear. Trimming left V 5 bases short and J 0 bases short, with 12 bases between. Germline V gene sequence: CDR1 SGHRS, CDR2 YFSETQ. The CDR3 consists of 14 residues. The CDR3, as DNA: TGCGCCAGCAGGGTCGGATCAGTCTCCTACGAGCAGTACTTC. Amino acid sequence: CASRVGSVSYEQYF. Combining the CDR3 with reference TRBV5-1 and TRBJ2-7 gives the whole variable domain KAGVTQTPRYLIKTRGQQVTLSCSPISGHRSVSWYQQTPGQGLQFLFEYFSETQRNKGNFPGRFSGRQFSNSRSEMNVSTLELGDSALYLCASRVGSVSYEQYFGPGTRLTVT.

The gene calls are TRBV29-1 and TRBJ2-7; tentatively, D is TRBD1 (6 bases). The ends were cut back, 5 bases at V and 2 bases at J, with 13 bases in the middle. The germline V gene has CDR1 SQVTM and CDR2 ANQGSEA. This CDR3 has 13 amino acids. Here the CDR3 reads CSVRDGQTYEQYF. CDR3 nucleotide sequence: TGCAGCGTTCGGGATGGACAGACCTACGAGCAGTACTTC.

This sequence joins TRBV2 and TRBJ1-2, with D uncertain. Germline assignment: CDR1 SNHLY and CDR2 FYNNEI. The ends were cut back, 8 bases at V and 2 bases at J, with 12 bases in the middle. The CDR3 covers 13 residues. This CDR3 reads CASVPTGNYGYTF. Written as DNA, the CDR3 is TGTGCCAGCGTCCCGACGGGAAACTATGGCTACACCTTC.

This chain joins TRBV6-5 and TRBJ2-1; TRBD2 agrees at 7 bases. Trimming took 7 bases from V and 7 from J; bases not matched to a gene: 13. The germline V gene encodes CDR1 MNHEY and CDR2 SVGAGI. The CDR3 extends over 15 amino acids. The CDR3 loop reads CASTVEGGPENEQFF. In DNA form, the CDR3 reads TGTGCCAGCACGGTCGAGGGAGGGCCAGAAAATGAGCAGTTCTTC.

The chain is built from TRBV6-5 and TRBJ1-5; no clear D gene. CDR1 MNHEY and CDR2 SVGAGI come from the germline V gene. The CDR3 spans 13 residues. V lost 5 bases and J 2 bases, leaving 7 bases between the germline ends. The CDR3 loop is CASSIGGNQPQHF. CDR3 bases: TGTGCCAGCAGTATTGGGGGCAATCAGCCCCAGCATTTT.

J is TRBJ2-7 and V is TRBV5-1; D assignment may be TRBD1 or TRBD2 (5 bases each). There are 14 residues in the CDR3. V shed 0 bases and J shed 5 bases, with 12 bases lying between them. Germline V gene lookup returns CDR1 SGHRS and CDR2 YFSETQ. The CDR3 loop reads CASSLAGRRDEQYF. The CDR3 bases are TGCGCCAGCAGCTTGGCAGGGAGAAGGGACGAGCAGTACTTC. The whole variable domain, filled in from reference TRBV5-1 and TRBJ2-7, reads KAGVTQTPRYLIKTRGQQVTLSCSPISGHRSVSWYQQTPGQGLQFLFEYFSETQRNKGNFPGRFSGRQFSNSRSEMNVSTLELGDSALYLCASSLAGRRDEQYFGPGTRLTVT.

The chain is built from TRBV27 and TRBJ2-7; a weak D match, TRBD1 (6 bases). There are 13 residues in the CDR3. Germline values: CDR1 MNHEY, CDR2 SMNVEV (reference sequence). Trimming shortened V by 6 bases and J by 9 bases, and 18 bases separated the two germline ends. The CDR3 DNA is TGTGCCAGCAGACCGGGACGGGACAAGGCGCAGTACTTC. It encodes CASRPGRDKAQYF.

V gene TRBV28 combines with J gene TRBJ2-7; 7 bases match TRBD2. Trimming at V came to 2 bases and at J to 0 bases, leaving 4 bases not matched to a gene. Looked up from germline, CDR1 is MDHEN and CDR2 is SYDVKM. The CDR3 has 15 residues. CDR3 sequence: CASSLGGVPSYEQYF. Written as DNA, the CDR3 is TGTGCCAGCAGTTTAGGGGGGGTTCCCTCCTACGAGCAGTACTTC.

The chain is built from TRBV11-1 and TRBJ2-1; 9 positions match TRBD2. CDR3 length equals 13 residues. J gave up 8 bases and V 5 bases, and 4 bases lay outside the gene matches. Germline lookup yields CDR1 SGHAT and CDR2 FQDESV (reference sequence). Here the CDR3 DNA reads TGTGCCAGCAGCAGCGGGAGGTACGATGAGCAGTTCTTC. Translated: CASSSGRYDEQFF.

This sequence joins TRBV7-8 and TRBJ2-7; 9 nucleotides line up with TRBD1. The CDR3 has 14 amino acids. V trimming: 5 bases; J trimming: 1 base; junction bases outside the gene matches: 3. Germline values: CDR1 SGHVS, CDR2 FQNEAQ. The CDR3 DNA is TGTGCCAGCAGCGTAGACAGGGGGTCCTACGAGCAGTACTTC. This codes for CASSVDRGSYEQYF.